This TCR beta chain came from a study of blood T cells in healthy people across ages. Overall study findings and caveats: Roughly linear declines in TCR beta diversity per million T cells occurred with age.

Looked up from germline, CDR1 is ENHRY and CDR2 is SYGVKD. The CDR3 is made up of 18 amino acids. With 0 bases clipped from V and 3 bases from J, the junction kept 14 bases outside the gene matches. Concerning this clonotype: Antigen: not known.

They isolated at least 7 million PBMCs from each sample. The amount of total RNA extracted per sample was at least 6 micrograms. Together with a sample-barcoded 5' primer, a J-beta primer mix was included in a second PCR lasting about 7 to 11 cycles. All samples yielded 2.5 million or more CDR3-containing paired-end reads. TCRdb reanalysed the 5' RACE reads using MiXCR and keeps one entry per CDR3 protein. The sample records 650,000 to 1,000,000 distinct CDR3 sequences, roughly 35% being singletons. The sequence came from a man aged 18-30 years in good health. The J gene is TRBJ2-7, the V gene TRBV10-3, with 7 bases that match TRBD1. The specimen was blood. This chain's CDR3 is CAISESLPTGPKNYEQYF. The CDR3 region has the DNA TGTGCCATCAGTGAGTCTCTCCCGACAGGGCCAAAAAACTACGAGCAGTACTTC.